The clone carrying this T cell receptor (beta chain) was observed once. This sample was taken from a study of T cell changes during pregnancy in multiple sclerosis. Trimming removed 8 bases from V and 5 bases from J; junction bases left unmatched: 20. Germline V gives CDR1 SNHLY, CDR2 FYNNEI. The CDR3 sequence is 17 residues long. The repertoire was sequenced with immunoSEQ multiplex PCR; TCRdb's copy has only in-frame clones and lacks some. The sample has tens of thousands of clones; 90% to 95% are singletons. The sequence was obtained from a female donor with multiple sclerosis, enrolled in a pregnancy study. The chain couples TRBV2 to TRBJ1-1; 7 bases map to TRBD1. The sample in question was peripheral blood, obtained in the second trimester of pregnancy. The CDR3 loop reads CASLRRTGHSRGTEAFF. In DNA, the CDR3 is TGTGCCAGCCTCCGTCGGACAGGCCATTCGAGGGGGACTGAAGCTTTCTTT.